One T cell receptor (beta chain) is described in this entry. Antigen: not known. The whole isolated RNA underwent reverse transcription, so sequencing captured expressed TCRB transcripts. Sequencing was performed with immunoSEQ multiplex PCR; in TCRdb, only in-frame clones are kept and a portion is missing. The repertoire has tens of thousands of clones, 50% to 55% of them found once; the top ten carry around 2.6%. The CDR3 is made up of 13 amino acids. Germline V gives CDR1 SGHRS, CDR2 YFSETQ. V lost 0 bases and J 3 bases, leaving 7 bases between the germline ends. The data were obtained in a study of beta chain features in type 1 diabetes. Study observations and caveats: People with Type 1 diabetes carried modestly yet significantly shorter TCRB CDR3s in all four CD4+ subsets.

The J gene is TRBJ2-7, the V gene TRBV5-1, with D unclear. The sequenced sample was Tregs from blood. The clonotype comes from a woman aged 40 to 55 with type 1 diabetes. CDR3 region: CASSLASLYEQYF. The CDR3, as DNA: TGCGCCAGCAGCTTGGCCTCACTCTACGAGCAGTACTTC.